This TCR beta chain is from a study of vaccination and CD4 T cells after COVID-19. Overall study context: Post-vaccination samples were procured at a median of around 79 days following dose two (range 14 to 241). The study, taken as a whole, reports: Reactive clonotype counts went from median about 21 after infection to about 38 after vaccination, nonsignificantly. The study sampled relatively few convalescent patients and omitted early post-infection timepoints.

This clonotype has only a few counts. Its antigen is currently unknown. Once obtained from cultured CD4+ T cells, the DNA was sequenced using the Oncomine TCR Beta short-read assay. TCRdb analysed the PCR reads with MiXCR anew, one entry per CDR3 protein. The table lists more than 9,000 distinct CDR3 sequences, around 42% of them singletons. V gave up 2 bases and J gave up 4 bases, with 14 bases separating them. This CDR3 has 14 residues. CDR1 and CDR2 (germline): DFQATT, SNEGSKA (reference sequence). The sample's treatment: roughly 10-day PBMC culture with coronavirus spike peptide pools or control peptides (ViraFEST assay). Peptide pool stimulation in ViraFEST expanded antigen-specific T cells, whose TCRs were then sequenced.

Material: CD4+ T cells from blood, cultured in vitro. This chain connects TRBV20-1 to TRBJ1-1, with a possible D match to TRBD1 (6 bases). The TCR was taken from a human donor who had recovered from COVID-19. The CDR3 is CSARNPGEGTEAFF. DNA for the CDR3: TGCAGTGCTAGAAACCCAGGGGAGGGCACTGAAGCTTTCTTT.